What follows describes a single TCR beta chain. The data derive from a study of blood T cell repertoires in COVID-19. Study-level background: Samples came from the United States, Italy and Spain, spanning acute and convalescent COVID-19. From T cells, B-cell-depleted T cells, or PBMCs came the material, which was cDNA or gDNA.

Germline V lookup: CDR1 MNHEY, CDR2 SVGEGT. The CDR3 is 17 residues long. V lost 1 base and J lost 3; bases outside the gene matches: 8. The protocol was immunoSEQ multiplex PCR, while the TCRdb copy is restricted to in-frame clones and leaves out a portion. Counted here are about 50,000 clones, about 88% occurring once; the ten biggest clones make up more than 3%. The chain couples TRBV6-2 or TRBV6-3 to TRBJ2-1; 8 bases match TRBD2. The sequencing input was peripheral blood. The clonotype originates from a human donor in a cohort sampled during active COVID-19. The CDR3 bases are TGTGCCAGCAGTTACTACGGGGGGCGGGAGGACTACAATGAGCAGTTCTTC. It yields the protein CASSYYGGREDYNEQFF.